This passage covers 2 T cell receptor beta chains from one sample sequenced in a study of T cell repertoires in cytomegalovirus infection. TCRdb re-analysed the reads in MiXCR, keeping a single row per CDR3 protein. The sample consists of approximately 500,000 distinct CDR3 sequences, 16% of them appearing once. Material for sequencing was CD8+ T cells from PBMCs. The receptors were gathered from a human donor in good health (CMV status not recorded). Some clones in this sample may be carry-over from other donors' samples.

As to this clonotype: Here the CDR3 omits its conserved ending phenylalanine or tryptophan, so a read error is the likely source. This chain connects TRBV7-2 to TRBJ2-7; possibly TRBD1 for D (6 bases). Germline-derived CDR1 and CDR2 are SGHTA and FQGNSA. V was shortened by 1 base and J by 2 bases, with 9 bases between the two germline ends. CDR3 length: 14 residues. DNA of the CDR3: TGTGCCAGCAGCTTAGGGTCAGGGGCCTACGAGCAGTACTTA. Its translation is CASSLGSGAYEQYL.

To note about this clonotype: The final CDR3 position lacks the conserved phenylalanine or tryptophan, pointing to a likely read error. The genes are TRBV7-8 and TRBJ2-1; the D gene is possibly TRBD2 (5 bases). CDR1 and CDR2 (germline): SGHVS, FQNEAQ. This CDR3 contains 18 residues. V lost 0 bases, J lost 5 bases, and 20 bases lay in between. The CDR3 sequence is CASSLAPSDVLGDNEQFL. The CDR3 coding sequence is TGTGCCAGCAGCTTAGCCCCTTCGGACGTTCTCGGGGACAATGAGCAGTTCTTA.